Sequencing of this T cell receptor (beta chain) was carried out in a study of spatial heterogeneity in lung cancer. Whole-study results and caveats: Expanded tumor TCRs that were ubiquitous appeared in blood more at resection than follow-up.

Per germline, CDR1 SGHNT and CDR2 YENEEA. The trim removed 3 bases at V and 1 base at J, leaving 4 bases unmatched. This CDR3 comprises 15 residues. TCRdb reanalysed the 5' RACE reads using MiXCR and keeps one entry per CDR3 protein. The data contain more than 60,000 distinct CDR3 sequences, about 8.5% of them singletons. The time point is: sample taken at primary tumor resection. The sequenced material consisted of unsorted whole RNA from tumor, nontumor lung or frozen PBMC. Ten or more counts support this clonotype. Its antigen is not identified. The TCR sequence derives from a male donor with early-stage non-small cell lung cancer. Specimen: PBMCs, collected at surgery. J is TRBJ1-1 and V is TRBV11-3; 8 nucleotides align to TRBD1. The CDR3 nucleotides are TGTGCCAGCAGCTTTTACAGGGGGGGGAACACTGAAGCTTTCTTT. Its translation is CASSFYRGGNTEAFF.